The 32 T cell receptor beta chains listed next were all sequenced from one sample in a study of blood T cell repertoires in COVID-19. TCRdb keeps only in-frame clones here, not all; method: immunoSEQ multiplex PCR. This sample has approximately 160,000 clones, with over 70% found just once. Sequencing was done on a sample of peripheral blood. The source of these receptors is a woman aged 60-75 years with acute or convalescent COVID-19.

The chain couples TRBV9 to TRBJ2-3; the D gene is possibly TRBD1 (6 bases). V gave up 1 base and J gave up 0 bases, with 15 bases separating them. Germline assignment: CDR1 SGDLS and CDR2 YYNGEE. CDR3 length: 17 amino acids. CDR3 coding DNA: TGTGCCAGCAGCGTAATGGCTGGGGGCGGAAGCACAGATACGCAGTATTTT. This codes for CASSVMAGGGSTDTQYF.

The count of this clone is one. The chain uses TRBV7-2 and TRBJ2-5, with D perhaps matching TRBD2 (6 bases). The V end was cut by 8 bases, the J end by 5 bases, with 21 bases between. The CDR3 is 15 amino acids. CDR1 and CDR2 (germline): SGHTA, FQGNSA. CDR3 sequence reads: CASSMMAGLGETQYF. The CDR3 DNA reads as TGTGCCAGCTCGATGATGGCGGGGTTGGGGGAGACCCAGTACTTC.

The chain carries TRBV5-4 and TRBJ1-5; 7 bases are a match to TRBD1. V was clipped by 4 bases and J by 2 bases; unmatched bases: 3. CDR1 SGHNT and CDR2 YYREEE come from the germline V gene (reference sequence). This CDR3 comprises 14 residues. For the CDR3, the DNA is TGTGCCAGCAGCGGCGGGACAGGCAATCAGCCCCAGCATTTT. Translation: CASSGGTGNQPQHF. Full variable domain (rest looked up from reference TRBV5-4 and TRBJ1-5): ETGVTQSPTHLIKTRGQQVTLRCSSQSGHNTVSWYQQALGQGPQFIFQYYREEENGRGNFPPRFSGLQFPNYSSELNVNALELDDSALYLCASSGGTGNQPQHFGDGTRLSIL.

The table lists this clone with a few counts. The chain uses TRBV5-1 and TRBJ1-3; D not resolved. V was shortened by 3 bases and J by 0 bases, with 7 bases between the two germline ends. The V gene's germline CDR1 is SGHRS and CDR2 YFSETQ. This CDR3 comprises 14 residues. The CDR3 loop is CASSSRLSGNTIYF. For the CDR3, the DNA is TGCGCCAGCAGCTCACGACTCTCTGGAAACACCATATATTTT.

This chain uses TRBV2 with TRBJ1-5; D possibly corresponds to TRBD1 (5 bases). The length of the CDR3 is 14 residues. Germline V CDR1 and CDR2: SNHLY, FYNNEI. The V end was cut by 5 bases, the J end by 0 bases, with 8 bases between. The CDR3 DNA reads as TGTGCCAGCAGTCAGGGAAATAGCAATCAGCCCCAGCATTTT. Protein: CASSQGNSNQPQHF.

The chain links TRBV9 to TRBJ2-2; 9 bases map to TRBD2. This CDR3 is 18 amino acids long. Germline V CDR1 and CDR2: SGDLS, YYNGEE. After removal of 3 bases from V and 0 bases from J, the junction contained 9 bases not matched to a gene. CDR3 residues: CASSGAGGLISNTGELFF. In nucleotides, the CDR3 is TGTGCCAGCAGCGGAGCGGGGGGCCTGATTTCGAACACCGGGGAGCTGTTTTTT.

The genes are TRBV5-1 and TRBJ2-3; a weak D match, TRBD2 (5 bases). V lost 4 bases and J 1 base, leaving 16 bases between the germline ends. The CDR3 spans 16 residues. In germline, CDR1 is SGHRS, CDR2 YFSETQ. The chain's CDR3 is CASSPRSSEGTDTQYF. The DNA for the CDR3 is TGCGCCAGCAGCCCACGGAGTAGCGAGGGCACAGATACGCAGTATTTT.

The V and J genes are TRBV19 and TRBJ1-2; 11 bases agree with TRBD1. After removal of 3 bases from V and 8 bases from J, the junction contained 5 bases not matched to a gene. This CDR3 contains 14 residues. Germline V gene sequence: CDR1 LNHDA, CDR2 SQIVND (reference sequence). The CDR3 DNA reads TGTGCCAGTAGTATCGGACAGGGGGCGGGCGGCTACACCTTC. Its translation: CASSIGQGAGGYTF.

In this sample, this clone turned up once. V and J are TRBV27 and TRBJ2-5; TRBD2 matches at 9 bases. The CDR3 runs to 14 residues. Germline V gene sequence: CDR1 MNHEY, CDR2 SMNVEV (reference sequence). V dropped 2 bases and J dropped 5; count of bases not matched to a gene: 3. The CDR3 reads CASSLGTSRETQYF. CDR3 sequence (DNA): TGTGCCAGCAGTTTAGGGACTAGCAGGGAGACCCAGTACTTC.

This clone was counted between two and nine times. The rearrangement uses TRBV28 and TRBJ1-2; D gene unclear. V was clipped by 3 bases and J by 8 bases, with 10 bases between them. The CDR3 is 12 residues long. Germline lookup yields CDR1 MDHEN and CDR2 SYDVKM. CDR3 sequence: CASSFEGRGYTF. CDR3 in DNA: TGTGCCAGCAGTTTCGAGGGAAGAGGCTACACCTTC.

The chain has TRBV27 and TRBJ1-1; no clear D. V lost 3 bases and J 5 bases, leaving 13 bases between the germline ends. The CDR3 covers 14 residues. Germline lookup yields CDR1 MNHEY and CDR2 SMNVEV (reference sequence). The CDR3 protein is CASSFVRGRTEAFF. The CDR3, as DNA: TGTGCCAGCAGTTTCGTCCGGGGTCGTACTGAAGCTTTCTTT.

The rearrangement joins TRBV7-3 to TRBJ1-5; D is ambiguous. V lost 3 bases and J 0 bases, leaving 9 bases between the germline ends. Germline CDR1 and CDR2: SGHTA and FQGTGA. The CDR3 length is 15 residues. The CDR3 DNA follows: TGTGCCAGCAGCTTTTCCGGGAGTAGCAATCAGCCCCAGCATTTT. The encoded protein is CASSFSGSSNQPQHF.

This rearrangement joins TRBV7-9 to TRBJ1-2; no reliable D call. The germline V gene has CDR1 SEHNR and CDR2 FQNEAQ (reference sequence). The CDR3 loop spans 14 amino acids. Trimming left V 5 bases short and J 8 bases short, with 18 bases between. The CDR3 sequence: CASSERVTRRGYTF. Here the CDR3 DNA reads TGTGCCAGCAGCGAGCGGGTAACGAGGAGGGGCTACACCTTC.

The rearrangement links TRBV28 to TRBJ1-2, with 11 bases aligning to TRBD1. J was trimmed by 4 bases and V by 5 bases; bases with no gene match: 6. The CDR3 has 15 amino acids. Germline V CDR1 and CDR2: MDHEN, SYDVKM. CDR3: CASSAGGTGGYGYTF. The CDR3 DNA reads TGTGCCAGCAGTGCAGGTGGGACAGGGGGCTATGGCTACACCTTC.

The chain combines TRBV3-1 (or the pseudogene TRBV3-2) with TRBJ1-6, with 7 nucleotides matching TRBD1. After removal of 3 bases from V and 7 bases from J, the junction contained 9 bases not matched to a gene. The germline gives CDR1 LGHDT, CDR2 YNNKEL (reference sequence). This CDR3 is built from 16 residues. CDR3 DNA sequence: TGTGCCAGCAGCCAGGGGGGACAGCGGATGAATTCACCCCTCCACTTT. This translates into CASSQGGQRMNSPLHF.

The chain carries TRBV3-1 (or the pseudogene TRBV3-2) and TRBJ1-2, with 7 bases aligning to TRBD1. The CDR3 totals 12 residues. Losses at the gene ends were 6 bases for V and 8 bases for J; bases not matched to a gene: 6. Looked up from germline, CDR1 is LGHDT and CDR2 is YNNKEL (reference sequence). The CDR3, as DNA: TGTGCCAGCAGTGACAGGGTCGGGGGCTACACCTTC. Protein sequence: CASSDRVGGYTF.

This clone was recorded once. The rearrangement links TRBV28 to TRBJ1-2; a possible D gene is TRBD1 (6 bases). This CDR3 has 15 amino acids. V shed 5 bases and J shed 7 bases, with 20 bases lying between them. The germline V gene has CDR1 MDHEN and CDR2 SYDVKM. CDR3 sequence reads: CASSTFPRDNGGYTF. The DNA of the CDR3 is TGTGCCAGCAGTACCTTCCCCCGGGACAATGGTGGCTACACCTTC.

This clone was found once. V and J are TRBV9 and TRBJ2-7; possible D gene TRBD2, 6 bases. The V gene's germline CDR1 is SGDLS and CDR2 YYNGEE. CDR3 size: 15 residues. V was cut by 0 bases and J by 1 base, with 11 bases left in between. CDR3 DNA: TGTGCCAGCAGCGTAGGGGGACTTCCATCCTACGAGCAGTACTTC. Protein: CASSVGGLPSYEQYF.

The chain uses TRBV4-1 and TRBJ2-7; weak D call: TRBD1 (5 bases). Trimming pared 2 bases from V and 2 bases from J, leaving 7 bases between. CDR3 length equals 13 residues. The germline CDR1 and CDR2 sequences are MGHRA and YSYEKL. The CDR3 region is CASSQQGPYEQYF. As DNA, the CDR3 is TGCGCCAGCAGCCAACAGGGTCCCTACGAGCAGTACTTC.

The rearrangement links TRBV7-8 to TRBJ1-2; D is ambiguous. The CDR3 covers 13 residues. Trimming shortened V by 5 bases and J by 5 bases, and 12 bases separated the two germline ends. CDR1 and CDR2 from the germline V gene are SGHVS and FQNEAQ. The CDR3 nucleotides are TGTGCCAGCAGCCGGTCGGTGGTATATGGCTACACCTTC. This codes for CASSRSVVYGYTF.

CDR3 DNA sequence: TGCGCCAGCAGCTTGGCTGACAGCTCTGGAAACACCATATATTTT. Its protein is CASSLADSSGNTIYF. This chain connects TRBV5-1 to TRBJ1-3, with D possibly matching TRBD1 (5 bases). Germline V lookup: CDR1 SGHRS, CDR2 YFSETQ. The CDR3 is 15 residues long. V gave up 0 bases and J gave up 0 bases, with 7 bases separating them.

The chain has TRBV19 and TRBJ1-3; no clear D. Trimming left V 2 bases short and J 2 bases short, with 7 bases between. The CDR3 consists of 14 residues. Germline-derived CDR1 and CDR2 are LNHDA and SQIVND (reference sequence). Here the CDR3 DNA reads TGTGCCAGTAGTATATTGGGCACTGGAAACACCATATATTTT. This gives the protein CASSILGTGNTIYF. The full variable domain, with the rest looked up from reference TRBV19 and TRBJ1-3, is DGGITQSPKYLFRKEGQNVTLSCEQNLNHDAMYWYRQDPGQGLRLIYYSQIVNDFQKGDIAEGYSVSREKKESFPLTVTSAQKNPTAFYLCASSILGTGNTIYFGEGSWLTVV.

The chain combines TRBV2 with TRBJ2-3; 14 nucleotides agree with TRBD2. Germline loops: CDR1 SNHLY, CDR2 FYNNEI. Trimming took 7 bases from V and 10 from J; bases not matched to a gene: 13. The CDR3 totals 16 residues. CDR3 protein: CASTSETSGGASSQYF. As DNA, the CDR3 is TGTGCCAGCACCTCCGAGACTAGCGGGGGGGCCTCGTCGCAGTATTTT.

The chain couples TRBV11-2 to TRBJ1-4; 11 bases fit TRBD1. The CDR3 consists of 16 residues. V lost 6 bases, J lost 8 bases, and 11 bases stayed unmatched. Germline assignment: CDR1 SGHAT and CDR2 FQNNGV. DNA of the CDR3: TGTGCCAGCAGGCTTGGAACCGGGACAGGGGGAGAAAAACTGTTTTTT. This codes for CASRLGTGTGGEKLFF. The whole variable domain, remainder taken from reference TRBV11-2 and TRBJ1-4, is EAGVAQSPRYKIIEKRQSVAFWCNPISGHATLYWYQQILGQGPKLLIQFQNNGVVDDSQLPKDRFSAERLKGVDSTLKIQPAKLEDSAVYLCASRLGTGTGGEKLFFGSGTQLSVL.

The chain has TRBV25-1 and TRBJ1-1; D not certain. Trimming pared 2 bases from V and 8 bases from J, leaving 6 bases between. The CDR3 runs to 11 residues. Germline-derived CDR1 and CDR2 are MGHDK and SYGVNS. The CDR3 sequence: CASSEGGEAFF. In nucleotides, the CDR3 is TGTGCCAGCAGTGAAGGAGGCGAAGCTTTCTTT. Full variable domain (rest looked up from reference TRBV25-1 and TRBJ1-1): EADIYQTPRYLVIGTGKKITLECSQTMGHDKMYWYQQDPGMELHLIHYSYGVNSTEKGDLSSESTVSRIRTEHFPLTLESARPSHTSQYLCASSEGGEAFFGQGTRLTVV.

The gene calls are TRBV7-8 and TRBJ1-2; D might be TRBD1 (5 bases). Trimming removed 1 base at V and 6 bases at J, with 12 bases between. Germline values: CDR1 SGHVS, CDR2 FQNEAQ. The CDR3 spans 14 residues. CDR3 sequence: CASSLGAQDHGYTF. DNA of the CDR3: TGTGCCAGCAGCTTAGGGGCACAGGATCATGGCTACACCTTC.

The chain uses TRBV7-2 and TRBJ1-2; 9 nucleotides align to TRBD1. This CDR3 comprises 16 residues. The germline gives CDR1 SGHTA, CDR2 FQGNSA. The junction had 11 bases not matched to a gene; V was cut back by 6 bases and J by 3 bases. CDR3 DNA sequence: TGTGCCAGCAGTATCACAGGGGGCCTACAGTACTATGGCTACACCTTC. Translation: CASSITGGLQYYGYTF. Supplemented by reference TRBV7-2 and TRBJ1-2, the full variable domain reads GAGVSQSPSNKVTEKGKDVELRCDPISGHTALYWYRQSLGQGLEFLIYFQGNSAPDKSGLPSDRFSAERTGGSVSTLTIQRTQQEDSAVYLCASSITGGLQYYGYTFGSGTRLTVV.

The CDR3 DNA reads as TGTGCCAGCAGCCAAGAGACAGGGTTCGGGGCCAACGTCCTGACTTTC. The encoded protein is CASSQETGFGANVLTF. J is TRBJ2-6 and V is TRBV4-2, with 7 bases matching TRBD1. V was clipped by 0 bases and J by 4 bases; unmatched bases: 3. The CDR3 loop spans 16 amino acids. Germline CDR1 reads LGHNA; CDR2 reads YNFKEQ.

This chain connects TRBV7-2 to TRBJ2-5; perhaps TRBD1 as D (5 bases). The CDR3 runs to 15 residues. The V gene's germline CDR1 is SGHTA and CDR2 FQGNSA. Between the trimmed V and J ends, which lost 2 bases and 3 bases, there was a span of 13 bases. Here the CDR3 DNA reads TGTGCCAGCAGCTTAAGACAGCGTGTAAAAGAGACCCAGTACTTC. Its translation is CASSLRQRVKETQYF.

The gene calls are TRBV23-1 and TRBJ1-5; a possible D gene is TRBD1 (6 bases). TRBV23-1 is noted as an ORF with a role that remains uncertain. The CDR3 length is 18 residues. Trimming took 0 bases from V and 0 from J, leaving 15 bases between them. As DNA, the CDR3 is TGCGCCAGCAGTCAATCGTTCAGGGGCAGAGATAGCAATCAGCCCCAGCATTTT. As protein: CASSQSFRGRDSNQPQHF.

The genes are TRBV6-5 and TRBJ1-4; 8 bases agree with TRBD1. CDR3 size: 16 residues. The V gene end was trimmed by 2 bases and the J gene end by 2 bases; junction bases not matched to a gene: 4. Germline-derived CDR1 and CDR2 are MNHEY and SVGAGI. DNA for the CDR3: TGTGCCAGCAGTTACAGCAGGGGGCTCACTAATGAAAAACTGTTTTTT. This sequence encodes CASSYSRGLTNEKLFF.

V usage is TRBV4-1 and J usage is TRBJ2-3; D may be TRBD1 (6 bases). V was trimmed by 0 bases and J by 2 bases, leaving 12 bases between them. Germline-derived CDR1 and CDR2 are MGHRA and YSYEKL. This CDR3 is built from 16 residues. The DNA for the CDR3 is TGCGCCAGCAGCCAAGAGTCACAGGGCAACACAGATACGCAGTATTTT. It specifies CASSQESQGNTDTQYF.